The 30 T cell receptor beta chains below come from one sample, sequenced in a study of shared T cell receptors in the human thymus. Only in-frame clones appear in the TCRdb table, and some are missing; sequencing was by immunoSEQ multiplex PCR. The sample records around 730,000 clones, 80% to 90% being singletons. This same sample was also taken into another study, of human thymus T cells.

Input material: thymocytes. These receptors came from a girl in the first two years of life with a congenital heart defect.

The CDR3, as DNA: TGTGCCACCAGCAGAGATCCCCCCGAAGGCTATGGGGGCCCCTGTGGAGATGAGCAGTTCTTC. Amino acids: CATSRDPPEGYGGPCGDEQFF. This rearrangement joins TRBV15 to TRBJ2-1; maybe TRBD1 (6 bases). The germline CDR1 and CDR2 sequences are LNHNV and YYDKDF (reference sequence). The CDR3 length is 21 residues. The V and J ends lost 0 bases and 8 bases respectively, with 32 bases between them.

The chain couples TRBV7-6 to TRBJ1-1; maybe TRBD1 (5 bases). Germline CDR1 is SGHVS and CDR2 is FNYEAQ. The V gene lost 1 base and the J gene lost 6 bases, with 9 bases spanning the gap. The CDR3 has 13 residues. The CDR3 loop is CASSLGQGAEAFF. For the CDR3, the DNA is TGTGCCAGCAGCTTAGGCCAGGGCGCTGAAGCTTTCTTT.

This clone was observed a few times. The rearrangement joins TRBV7-9 to TRBJ2-5; 8 bases are a match to TRBD2. V dropped 5 bases and J dropped 5; count of bases not matched to a gene: 4. Germline V gives CDR1 SEHNR, CDR2 FQNEAQ (reference sequence). This CDR3 region has 13 residues. The CDR3: CASSVRGRETQYF. CDR3 DNA sequence: TGTGCCAGCAGCGTACGCGGGAGGGAGACCCAGTACTTC. The complete variable domain, with remaining parts taken from reference TRBV7-9 and TRBJ2-5, reads DTGVSQNPRHKITKRGQNVTFRCDPISEHNRLYWYRQTLGQGPEFLTYFQNEAQLEKSRLLSDRFSAERPKGSFSTLEIQRTEQGDSAMYLCASSVRGRETQYFGPGTRLLVL.

V and J are TRBV4-3 and TRBJ1-3; D may be TRBD1 (6 bases). Germline V gene lookup returns CDR1 LGHNA and CDR2 YSLEER. CDR3 length equals 15 residues. V lost 0 bases and J lost 4, with 10 bases in between. The CDR3 loop is CASSQEGRGGNTIYF. The CDR3 DNA is TGCGCCAGCAGCCAAGAAGGGAGGGGGGGAAACACCATATATTTT.

The rearrangement links TRBV19 to TRBJ1-5, with TRBD1 as a possible D gene (6 bases). V was shortened by 3 bases and J by 7 bases, with 7 bases between the two germline ends. The CDR3 covers 12 residues. From germline, CDR1 is LNHDA and CDR2 SQIVND (reference sequence). The CDR3 loop is CASSIRGQPQHF. Here the CDR3 DNA reads TGTGCCAGTAGTATCAGGGGCCAGCCCCAGCATTTT.

In its sample, this clone was seen a few times. The chain joins TRBV15 to TRBJ1-4; 8 nucleotides align to TRBD1. V dropped 0 bases and J dropped 2; count of bases not matched to a gene: 11. The CDR3 sequence is 19 residues long. Germline V CDR1 and CDR2: LNHNV, YYDKDF (reference sequence). CDR3 protein: CATSREDRVFFWTNEKLFF. The CDR3 bases are TGTGCCACCAGCAGAGAGGACAGGGTTTTTTTCTGGACTAATGAAAAACTGTTTTTT.

The chain uses TRBV28 and TRBJ2-7, with 11 nucleotides matching TRBD2. This CDR3 contains 18 residues. The germline gives CDR1 MDHEN, CDR2 SYDVKM. The V gene end was trimmed by 4 bases and the J gene end by 2 bases; junction bases not matched to a gene: 13. This CDR3 is CASSSLGPPSGGPYEQYF. The CDR3 nucleotides are TGTGCCAGCAGTTCACTTGGGCCCCCTAGCGGGGGGCCCTACGAGCAGTACTTC.

V is TRBV7-3 and J is TRBJ2-1; 9 bases map to TRBD1. The CDR3 contains 16 residues. V shed 1 base and J 7 bases; nucleotides not matched to a gene: 8. Germline assignment: CDR1 SGHTA and CDR2 FQGTGA. CDR3 protein: CASSLIQGASRNEQFF. The DNA of the CDR3 is TGTGCCAGCAGCTTAATACAGGGGGCATCTAGGAATGAGCAGTTCTTC.

The chain combines TRBV5-1 with TRBJ1-2; 8 nucleotides agree with TRBD1. The CDR3 length is 14 residues. CDR1 and CDR2 (germline): SGHRS, YFSETQ. Losses at the gene ends were 7 bases for V and 7 bases for J; bases not matched to a gene: 12. In DNA, the CDR3 is TGCGCCAGCCGACCCGGACAGGGAGTGCGTGGCTACACCTTC. It codes for CASRPGQGVRGYTF.

This clone is a singleton in its sample. DNA of the CDR3: TGTGCCAGCAGTGCGGGAGTAGGGAGCAATGGCTACACCTTC. It translates to CASSAGVGSNGYTF. This rearrangement joins TRBV25-1 to TRBJ1-2, with D unclear. The germline V and J ends were trimmed by 4 bases and 6 bases, with 15 bases remaining between them. This CDR3 is built from 14 residues. The V gene's germline CDR1 is MGHDK and CDR2 SYGVNS.

The J gene is TRBJ2-1, the V gene TRBV9; 11 bases are shared with TRBD1. Germline V CDR1 and CDR2: SGDLS, YYNGEE. The CDR3 is 15 amino acids. Germline trimming cut 3 bases from V and 6 bases from J; bases unmatched to any gene: 5. The CDR3 here is CASSGWDRGINEQFF. The CDR3 nucleotides are TGTGCCAGCAGCGGCTGGGACAGGGGGATCAATGAGCAGTTCTTC.

The J gene is TRBJ1-1, the V gene TRBV19; D might be TRBD1 (5 bases). Germline CDR1 reads LNHDA; CDR2 reads SQIVND (reference sequence). The CDR3 has 14 residues. V was cut by 6 bases and J by 1 base, with 12 bases left in between. The CDR3 loop reads CASSWGKKNTEAFF. CDR3 sequence (DNA): TGTGCCAGTAGCTGGGGCAAGAAGAACACTGAAGCTTTCTTT.

This rearrangement joins TRBV6-5 to TRBJ2-5; TRBD2 matches at 8 bases. V shed 6 bases, J shed 14 bases, and the junction held 14 bases outside the gene matches. The CDR3 length is 13 residues. Germline values: CDR1 MNHEY, CDR2 SVGAGI. CDR3 sequence (DNA): TGTGCCAGCAGCTCCCCCTGGACTAGCTATAATTACTTC. It specifies CASSSPWTSYNYF.

The V and J genes are TRBV6-5 and TRBJ1-2, with 9 nucleotides matching TRBD1. The CDR3 is 16 residues long. The germline CDR1 and CDR2 sequences are MNHEY and SVGAGI. With V trimmed by 4 bases and J by 6 bases, 12 bases remained unmatched. The CDR3 sequence is CASSLGAGQGWDGYTF. CDR3 DNA sequence: TGTGCCAGCAGTTTGGGCGCGGGACAGGGTTGGGATGGCTACACCTTC.

The chain carries TRBV6-1 and TRBJ2-7; the D is unclear. The CDR3 consists of 12 residues. Deletions cut 2 bases from V and 5 bases from J, with 7 bases between. Germline V gene sequence: CDR1 MNHNS, CDR2 SASEGT. CDR3: CASSEPSDEQYF. The CDR3 DNA sequence: TGTGCCAGCAGTGAACCCTCGGACGAGCAGTACTTC.

The V call is TRBV2, the J call TRBJ2-4; D gene ambiguous. The CDR3 is 15 residues long. Between the trimmed V and J ends, which lost 3 bases and 0 bases, there was a span of 9 bases. From germline, CDR1 is SNHLY and CDR2 FYNNEI. CDR3 in amino acids: CASSEGSLAKNIQYF. DNA for the CDR3: TGTGCCAGCAGTGAGGGCAGCCTAGCCAAAAACATTCAGTACTTC.

The rearrangement uses TRBV7-3 and TRBJ1-5; TRBD1 is a possible D gene (5 bases). The CDR3 is 15 residues long. Germline V gene sequence: CDR1 SGHTA, CDR2 FQGTGA. Trimming cost V 3 bases and J 6 bases, with 15 bases left between them. The CDR3 loop reads CASSFLRLRVQPQHF. The CDR3, as DNA: TGTGCCAGCAGCTTTCTCAGACTCAGGGTTCAGCCCCAGCATTTT.

The V call is TRBV7-8, the J call TRBJ2-5; TRBD1 matches 8 bases. The length of the CDR3 is 21 residues. Germline V lookup: CDR1 SGHVS, CDR2 FQNEAQ. Trimming removed 3 bases from V and 1 base from J; junction bases left unmatched: 22. In nucleotides, the CDR3 is TGTGCCAGCAGCTTCCCTCTAACCCGGACAGGGATTATATGGTCCCAAGAGACCCAGTACTTC. Its protein product is CASSFPLTRTGIIWSQETQYF.

This sequence joins TRBV4-3 and TRBJ2-1; D call uncertain. The CDR3 spans 11 residues. Germline V CDR1 and CDR2: LGHNA, YSLEER. V gave up 5 bases and J gave up 10 bases, with 9 bases separating them. The CDR3 DNA sequence: TGCGCCAGCAGCAATAGGCGGGAGCAGTTCTTC. It is translated as CASSNRREQFF.

The chain couples TRBV19 to TRBJ2-7; 9 bases align to TRBD1. The V gene end was trimmed by 9 bases and the J gene end by 7 bases; junction bases not matched to a gene: 19. In germline, CDR1 is LNHDA, CDR2 SQIVND (reference sequence). CDR3 size: 16 residues. The CDR3 DNA is TGTGCCAGCGAGGGACAGGGAGTTGGATCACTACGAGAGCAGTACTTC. Translation: CASEGQGVGSLREQYF. The whole variable domain, filled in from reference TRBV19 and TRBJ2-7, reads DGGITQSPKYLFRKEGQNVTLSCEQNLNHDAMYWYRQDPGQGLRLIYYSQIVNDFQKGDIAEGYSVSREKKESFPLTVTSAQKNPTAFYLCASEGQGVGSLREQYFGPGTRLTVT.

The CDR3 loop reads CASSERVYRPQHF. The DNA for the CDR3 is TGTGCCAGCAGTGAACGGGTTTATCGGCCCCAGCATTTT. The chain employs TRBV6-1 and TRBJ1-5; D is uncertain. The CDR3 is 13 residues long. Trimming removed 2 bases at V and 9 bases at J, with 11 bases between. CDR1 and CDR2 (germline): MNHNS, SASEGT.

The V and J genes are TRBV6-5 and TRBJ2-3; D gene ambiguous. The germline CDR1 and CDR2 sequences are MNHEY and SVGAGI. The V and J ends lost 4 bases and 2 bases respectively, with 7 bases between them. There are 13 residues in the CDR3. In DNA, the CDR3 is TGTGCCAGCAGTTGCAGGTACACAGATACGCAGTATTTT. Translating it yields CASSCRYTDTQYF.

The chain carries TRBV6-5 and TRBJ2-3; 8 bases agree with TRBD2. Trimming removed 0 bases from V and 2 bases from J; junction bases left unmatched: 4. CDR3 length: 16 amino acids. Germline V lookup: CDR1 MNHEY, CDR2 SVGAGI. CDR3 DNA sequence: TGTGCCAGCAGTTACTCGAAGCGGGGGAACACAGATACGCAGTATTTT. Amino acids: CASSYSKRGNTDTQYF.

The rearrangement links TRBV5-1 to TRBJ2-5; 9 positions match TRBD2. Germline loops: CDR1 SGHRS, CDR2 YFSETQ. J gave up 4 bases and V 4 bases, and 14 bases lay outside the gene matches. The CDR3 has 17 amino acids. CDR3 in amino acids: CASSPPLSGGGAETQYF. In DNA form, the CDR3 reads TGCGCCAGCAGCCCGCCTCTGAGCGGCGGGGGGGCAGAGACCCAGTACTTC.

V usage is TRBV4-3 and J usage is TRBJ2-7; D unclear. CDR1 and CDR2 from the germline V gene are LGHNA and YSLEER. The CDR3 has 15 amino acids. V shed 0 bases and J shed 3 bases, with 12 bases lying between them. CDR3 DNA sequence: TGCGCCAGCAGCCAAGATTCCCCTAAAATCTACGAGCAGTACTTC. Amino acid sequence: CASSQDSPKIYEQYF.

This sequence joins TRBV4-3 and TRBJ1-2; 10 nucleotides agree with TRBD1. This CDR3 region has 19 residues. Unmatched junction bases numbered 14, after V lost 0 bases and J lost 4 bases. CDR1 is LGHNA, CDR2 YSLEER, per germline. CDR3 loop: CASSQDPVIPRQGAYGYTF. CDR3 nucleotide sequence: TGCGCCAGCAGCCAAGATCCGGTGATTCCCCGACAGGGGGCCTATGGCTACACCTTC.

DNA of the CDR3: TGTGCCAGCAGCCATCCAGGGGCGACTAGCACAGATACGCAGTATTTT. The encoded protein is CASSHPGATSTDTQYF. This chain connects TRBV5-4 to TRBJ2-3, with TRBD1 as a possible D gene (6 bases). The CDR3 extends over 16 amino acids. Germline V CDR1 and CDR2: SGHNT, YYREEE (reference sequence). V lost 4 bases, J lost 0 bases, and 15 bases lay in between.

V is TRBV5-6 and J is TRBJ2-1, with D perhaps matching TRBD1 (5 bases). This CDR3 has 15 residues. Germline assignment: CDR1 SGHDT and CDR2 YYEEEE. Trimming removed 1 base from V and 5 bases from J, with 13 bases in between. This chain's CDR3 is CASSLCRGWDNEQFF. The CDR3 coding sequence is TGTGCCAGCAGCTTGTGTAGGGGATGGGACAATGAGCAGTTCTTC.

The chain has TRBV18 and TRBJ2-5, with 8 nucleotides matching TRBD1. After removal of 3 bases from V and 3 bases from J, the junction contained 6 bases not matched to a gene. Germline lookup yields CDR1 KGHSH and CDR2 LQKENI. The CDR3 runs 15 residues. This chain's CDR3 is CASSPTGGLKETQYF. The CDR3 DNA is TGTGCCAGCTCACCTACAGGGGGTCTAAAAGAGACCCAGTACTTC.

This chain links TRBV18 with TRBJ1-5; 10 nucleotides match TRBD1. CDR1 and CDR2 from the germline V gene are KGHSH and LQKENI. The CDR3 length is 16 residues. V lost 5 bases to trimming and J lost 2 bases; unmatched junction nucleotides: 6. Written as DNA, the CDR3 is TGTGCCAGCTCATTCGGGACAGGGGACGGCAATCAGCCCCAGCATTTT. Translated, it gives CASSFGTGDGNQPQHF.